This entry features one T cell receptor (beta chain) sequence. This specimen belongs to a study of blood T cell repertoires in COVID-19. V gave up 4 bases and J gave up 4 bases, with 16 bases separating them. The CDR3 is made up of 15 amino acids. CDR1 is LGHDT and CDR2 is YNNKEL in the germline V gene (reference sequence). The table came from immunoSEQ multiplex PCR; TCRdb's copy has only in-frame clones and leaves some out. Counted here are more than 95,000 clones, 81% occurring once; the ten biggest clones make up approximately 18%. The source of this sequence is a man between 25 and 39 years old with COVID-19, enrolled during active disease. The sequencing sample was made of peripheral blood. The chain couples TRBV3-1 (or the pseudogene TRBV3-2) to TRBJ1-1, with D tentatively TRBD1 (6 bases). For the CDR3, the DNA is TGTGCCAGCAGCCCTCTACAGGGACGGGGCACTGAAGCTTTCTTT. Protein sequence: CASSPLQGRGTEAFF.